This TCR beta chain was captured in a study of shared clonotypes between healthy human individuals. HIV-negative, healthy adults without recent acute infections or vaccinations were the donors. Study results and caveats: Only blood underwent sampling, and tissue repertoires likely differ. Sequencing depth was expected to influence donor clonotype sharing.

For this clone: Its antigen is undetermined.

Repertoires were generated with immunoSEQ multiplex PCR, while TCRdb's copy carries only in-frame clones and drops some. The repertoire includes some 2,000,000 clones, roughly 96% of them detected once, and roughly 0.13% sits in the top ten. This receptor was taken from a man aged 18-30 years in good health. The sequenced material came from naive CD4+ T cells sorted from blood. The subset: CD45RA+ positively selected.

The CDR3 is CASSEQGGTDEQYF. The DNA for the CDR3 is TGTGCCAGCAGTGAACAGGGAGGGACAGACGAGCAGTACTTC. The chain has TRBV2 and TRBJ2-7, with D perhaps TRBD1 or TRBD2 (7 bases each). V was shortened by 2 bases and J by 5 bases, with 13 bases between the two germline ends. Germline V gives CDR1 SNHLY, CDR2 FYNNEI. The CDR3 is 14 amino acids.